A single sample is the source of the 13 T cell receptor beta chains below, sequenced in a study of shared clonotypes between healthy human individuals. Some clones are missing from TCRdb's copy, which holds only in-frame ones; the method was immunoSEQ multiplex PCR. This table holds about 2,500,000 clones, roughly nine tenths found once. The material sequenced was naive CD4+ T cells sorted from blood. Specified subset: CD45RA+ positively selected. These receptors came from a man in his late teens or twenties in good health.

The gene calls are TRBV5-1 and TRBJ1-3, with a tentative D call TRBD1 (6 bases). Germline CDR1 SGHRS, CDR2 YFSETQ. The CDR3 consists of 14 residues. V lost 5 bases and J 2 bases, leaving 11 bases between the germline ends. CDR3 residues: CASSRDKAGNTIYF. CDR3 DNA sequence: TGCGCCAGCAGTAGGGACAAAGCTGGAAACACCATATATTTT.

The V and J genes are TRBV9 and TRBJ2-1, with D unresolved. The V gene's germline CDR1 is SGDLS and CDR2 YYNGEE. The length of the CDR3 is 11 residues. V was shortened by 4 bases and J by 8 bases, with 7 bases between the two germline ends. The CDR3 region has the DNA TGTGCCAGCAGCTTAATAGATGAGCAGTTCTTC. This sequence encodes CASSLIDEQFF.

The V call is TRBV9, the J call TRBJ2-1; no clear D. Per the germline V gene, CDR1 is SGDLS and CDR2 is YYNGEE. The CDR3 length is 15 residues. The V end lost 0 bases, the J end lost 0 bases, and 7 bases lay between the germline ends. The CDR3 reads CASSVATSSYNEQFF. The CDR3 bases are TGTGCCAGCAGCGTAGCAACCAGCTCCTACAATGAGCAGTTCTTC.

J is TRBJ2-1 and V is TRBV29-1; TRBD2 might be the D (5 bases). Germline loops: CDR1 SQVTM, CDR2 ANQGSEA. Trimming shortened V by 0 bases and J by 14 bases, and 14 bases separated the two germline ends. The CDR3 extends over 12 amino acids. The CDR3 here is CSVEDNGLEEFF. The CDR3, as DNA: TGCAGCGTTGAAGATAACGGGTTGGAGGAGTTCTTC.

CDR3 sequence: CASRRGTGGTYEQYF. CDR3 nucleotides: TGTGCCAGTAGGAGGGGGACAGGGGGAACCTACGAGCAGTACTTC. The chain recombines TRBV19 with TRBJ2-7, with 11 bases matching TRBD1. V shed 6 bases and J 2 bases; nucleotides not matched to a gene: 6. Germline V gives CDR1 LNHDA, CDR2 SQIVND (reference sequence). The CDR3 totals 15 residues.

This clone showed up just once. V usage is TRBV6-1 and J usage is TRBJ1-1; 8 nucleotides line up with TRBD1. The CDR3 length is 15 residues. Unmatched junction bases numbered 11, after V lost 6 bases and J lost 5 bases. From germline, CDR1 is MNHNS and CDR2 SASEGT. The CDR3 DNA sequence: TGTGCCAGCAGCCAAGGACAGGGTTGGTCGACTGAAGCTTTCTTT. Its protein product is CASSQGQGWSTEAFF.

This rearrangement joins TRBV29-1 to TRBJ1-5; 11 bases line up with TRBD1. Losses at the gene ends were 5 bases for V and 9 bases for J; bases not matched to a gene: 9. The CDR3 runs to 14 residues. The germline V gene encodes CDR1 SQVTM and CDR2 ANQGSEA. CDR3 sequence (DNA): TGCAGCGTTACTACCGGGACAGGGGGACTGCCCCAGCATTTT. Encoded protein: CSVTTGTGGLPQHF.

The CDR3 sequence: CASSYSRSSGSWQFF. The CDR3 DNA is TGTGCCAGCAGTTACTCGAGGTCTAGCGGGAGCTGGCAGTTCTTC. J is TRBJ2-1 and V is TRBV6-5; 10 nucleotides align to TRBD2. The CDR3 has 15 amino acids. Germline V lookup: CDR1 MNHEY, CDR2 SVGAGI. V lost 0 bases, J lost 12 bases, and 8 bases stayed unmatched.

This chain links TRBV28 with TRBJ2-7, with D perhaps TRBD2 (7 bases). Trimming took off 11 bases at V and 8 bases at J, with 19 bases between the two ends. The germline V gene has CDR1 MDHEN and CDR2 SYDVKM. The CDR3 length is 12 residues. As DNA, the CDR3 is TGTGCCTGCCGGGGGGCTTTGAGAAAGCAGTACTTC. This encodes CACRGALRKQYF. The full variable domain, with the rest looked up from reference TRBV28 and TRBJ2-7, is DVKVTQSSRYLVKRTGEKVFLECVQDMDHENMFWYRQDPGLGLRLIYFSYDVKMKEKGDIPEGYSVSREKKERFSLILESASTNQTSMYLCACRGALRKQYFGPGTRLTVT.

This chain links TRBV11-2 with TRBJ1-6, with 7 bases lining up with TRBD1. There are 16 residues in the CDR3. CDR1 is SGHAT and CDR2 is FQNNGV in the germline V gene. Trimming cost V 5 bases and J 5 bases; bases outside gene matches: 9. In DNA, the CDR3 is TGTGCCAGCAGCACACGACAGGGATCAAATAATTCACCCCTCCACTTT. Translation: CASSTRQGSNNSPLHF. The complete variable domain, with remaining parts taken from reference TRBV11-2 and TRBJ1-6, reads EAGVAQSPRYKIIEKRQSVAFWCNPISGHATLYWYQQILGQGPKLLIQFQNNGVVDDSQLPKDRFSAERLKGVDSTLKIQPAKLEDSAVYLCASSTRQGSNNSPLHFGNGTRLTVT.

The rearrangement links TRBV11-2 to TRBJ1-4; D is ambiguous. The CDR3 sequence is 14 residues long. CDR1 SGHAT and CDR2 FQNNGV come from the germline V gene. V was clipped by 4 bases and J by 3 bases, with 9 bases between them. The CDR3 here is CASSSSGPNEKLFF. The CDR3 DNA is TGTGCCAGCAGCTCCTCCGGACCTAATGAAAAACTGTTTTTT.

The genes are TRBV6-5 and TRBJ1-4, with D possibly matching TRBD1 (5 bases). The CDR3 extends over 16 amino acids. Germline V gives CDR1 MNHEY, CDR2 SVGAGI. V lost 4 bases and J 3 bases, leaving 15 bases between the germline ends. The CDR3 sequence: CASSSPARGANEKLFF. In nucleotides, the CDR3 is TGTGCCAGCAGTTCCCCCGCTAGGGGTGCTAATGAAAAACTGTTTTTT.

Only a few counts were recorded for this clone. The chain couples TRBV30 to TRBJ1-4; 7 positions match TRBD1. Germline V CDR1 and CDR2: GTSNPN, SVGIG (reference sequence). This CDR3 comprises 13 residues. Losses at the gene ends were 6 bases for V and 4 bases for J; bases not matched to a gene: 5. CDR3 protein: CACPGQFNEKLFF. CDR3 nucleotides: TGTGCCTGCCCGGGACAGTTTAATGAAAAACTGTTTTTT.